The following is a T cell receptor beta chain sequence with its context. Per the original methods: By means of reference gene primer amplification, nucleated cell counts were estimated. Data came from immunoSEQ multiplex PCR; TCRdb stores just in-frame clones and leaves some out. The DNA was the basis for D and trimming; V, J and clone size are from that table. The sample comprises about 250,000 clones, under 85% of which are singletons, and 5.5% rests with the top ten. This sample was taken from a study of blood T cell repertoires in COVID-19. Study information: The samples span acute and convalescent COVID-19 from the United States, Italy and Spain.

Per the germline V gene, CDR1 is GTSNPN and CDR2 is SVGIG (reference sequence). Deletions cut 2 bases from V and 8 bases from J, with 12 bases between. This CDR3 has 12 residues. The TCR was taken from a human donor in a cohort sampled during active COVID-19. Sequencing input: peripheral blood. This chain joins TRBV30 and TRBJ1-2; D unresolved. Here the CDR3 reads CAWSLTTGGYTF. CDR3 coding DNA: TGTGCCTGGAGTCTAACAACGGGAGGCTACACCTTC.